This TCR beta chain is drawn from a study of T cell repertoires in cytomegalovirus infection (dated by TCRdb to between 2017 and 2020). With regard to the full study: Alongside well-studied HLA-B-restricted epitopes, the peptide stimulations were aimed at recently identified HLA-C-restricted CMV epitopes, whose presentation resists viral immunomodulation. Donor HLA type was relevant to the analysis, because carriage of CMV infection together with the matching HLA type was indicated by public TCR beta signatures. The full study reports these points: Carriers of CMV infection plus the relevant HLA type were discriminated by the cumulative frequency of public TCR beta family members in the study cohort and in an independent roughly 340-donor cohort. The ex vivo response was dominated by HLA-C-restricted CMV-specific TCR beta clonotypes, which also provided the single most frequent clonotype in two of eight donors.

This specimen's treatment or condition label, per the study, means: in vitro stimulation with specific CMV peptide epitopes to enrich CMV-specific T cells. The run used an Illumina HiSeq 1500. Clones were called with MiXCR by TCRdb after fastp trimmed the public reads at Q25, and only in-frame beta chains were retained. Duplicate CDR3 protein sequences are folded into a single record with the most common DNA and genes. For this sample there are some 920,000 distinct CDR3 sequences; more than 25% appear just once. The ten biggest clones cover roughly 13% of the sample. The cysteine opens and the phenylalanine closes a CDR3 of 15 amino acids. Solely the CDR3 DNA is kept, with 45 bases framed from the first base. CDR1 and CDR2, looked up from the germline V gene, are LGHNA and YNFKEQ. Trimming removed 6 bases from V and 4 bases from J, leaving 15 bases between the germline ends. As to this clonotype: Its antigen target is currently unknown. Base qualities are not at hand, and no much larger clone is one base apart.

Here the chain combines TRBV4-2 and TRBJ2-2, and TRBD2 may be the D gene, going by 7 matching bases. Sample: cultured CD8+ T cells from PBMCs, taken from culture after CMV antigen stimulation. The clonotype comes from a human donor in good health (CMV status not recorded). Some clones in this sample may be carry-over from other donors' samples. Here the CDR3 is given as CASRMAGAATGELFF. The nucleotides are TGTGCCAGCAGAATGGCGGGGGCCGCCACCGGGGAGCTGTTTTTT.